The T cell receptor beta chain described here comes from a study of cytomegalovirus exposure and HLA in healthy donors. Study-wide background: Ancestry clustering placed about 86% of several hundred genotyped donors in the Caucasian-associated cluster. Findings and caveats of the study: Some segments of the V type, notably TRBV6-2 and TRBV6-3, were excluded as indistinguishable. Several of the most significant clusters were apparently associated with common viral pathogens in a later analysis.

Both 60 Vbeta primers and 13 Jbeta primers went into the PCR. Assay used: immunoSEQ multiplex PCR; TCRdb lists only in-frame clones, some missing. The table lists more than 85,000 clones, over 12% of them singletons. Concerning this clone: Its antigen is as yet unknown.

Trimming removed 2 bases at V and 9 bases at J, with 10 bases between. The CDR3 covers 12 residues. Germline-derived CDR1 and CDR2 are MGHRA and YSYEKL. The rearrangement joins TRBV4-1 to TRBJ1-2; tentatively, D is TRBD1 (5 bases). Sequencing was carried out using PBMCs. This receptor was obtained from a female donor in good health and CMV-seronegative. CDR3 sequence (DNA): TGCGCCAGCAGCCAATCAGGGTATCGCTACACCTTC. It specifies CASSQSGYRYTF.